These 17 T cell receptor beta chains were sequenced from one sample in a study of a mutant IDH1 vaccine in newly diagnosed glioma. Assay used: immunoSEQ multiplex PCR; TCRdb lists only in-frame clones, some missing. The sample gives around 63,000 clones, about nine tenths of which show up once; 2.6% is in the top ten. The time point: baseline, week 1 (first vaccination visit). Treatment indicated: pre-vaccination baseline after standard-of-care therapy. Sequenced here: PBMCs, sampled from a glioma patient treated with radiotherapy, temozolomide or both. The receptors come from a man aged 45 to 65 with glioma.

The J gene is TRBJ1-6, the V gene TRBV28; D is uncertain. CDR1 and CDR2 (germline): MDHEN, SYDVKM. This CDR3 is built from 13 residues. The V gene lost 7 bases and the J gene lost 7 bases, with 11 bases spanning the gap. The CDR3 is CASTSVQNSPLHF. The CDR3 region has the DNA TGTGCCAGCACATCGGTGCAAAATTCACCCCTCCACTTT.

The CDR3 protein is CASSRPGAGNTIYF. DNA of the CDR3: TGTGCCAGCAGCCGCCCAGGGGCTGGAAACACCATATATTTT. The chain is built from TRBV7-2 and TRBJ1-3, with D possibly being TRBD1 (6 bases). The CDR3 spans 14 residues. The ends were cut back, 5 bases at V and 2 bases at J, with 10 bases in the middle. CDR1 is SGHTA, CDR2 FQGNSA, per germline.

The V call is TRBV9, the J call TRBJ1-1, with 9 bases fitting TRBD1. CDR3 size: 16 residues. J gave up 5 bases and V 0 bases, and 8 bases lay outside the gene matches. Germline CDR1 SGDLS, CDR2 YYNGEE. The CDR3 region has the DNA TGTGCCAGCAGCGTAGGATATCGGACAGGGGAAACTGAAGCTTTCTTT. This encodes CASSVGYRTGETEAFF.

The rearrangement uses TRBV4-2 and TRBJ2-3; 11 bases fit TRBD2. The CDR3 is made up of 17 amino acids. Germline V CDR1 and CDR2: LGHNA, YNFKEQ. Unmatched junction bases numbered 7, after V lost 0 bases and J lost 5 bases. CDR3 coding DNA: TGTGCCAGCAGCCAAGATCCCCTAGCGGGGGGTGAAGATACGCAGTATTTT. Translating it yields CASSQDPLAGGEDTQYF.

This chain links TRBV9 with TRBJ2-2; D gene uncertain. This CDR3 is 15 amino acids long. CDR1 SGDLS and CDR2 YYNGEE come from the germline V gene. The V and J ends lost 1 base and 1 base respectively, with 8 bases between them. The CDR3, as DNA: TGTGCCAGCAGCGTATTCCACAGGAACACCGGGGAGCTGTTTTTT. Translation: CASSVFHRNTGELFF. The whole variable domain, remainder taken from reference TRBV9 and TRBJ2-2, is DSGVTQTPKHLITATGQRVTLRCSPRSGDLSVYWYQQSLDQGLQFLIQYYNGEERAKGNILERFSAQQFPDLHSELNLSSLELGDSALYFCASSVFHRNTGELFFGEGSRLTVL.

The V and J genes are TRBV6-1 and TRBJ2-1; the D gene could be TRBD1 or TRBD2 (5 bases each). This CDR3 is 17 amino acids long. Trimming took off 4 bases at V and 1 base at J, with 17 bases between the two ends. Germline-derived CDR1 and CDR2 are MNHNS and SASEGT. This CDR3 reads CASSVDPDGGSYNEQFF. CDR3 sequence (DNA): TGTGCCAGCAGTGTAGACCCAGATGGGGGTTCCTACAATGAGCAGTTCTTC.

V usage is TRBV27 and J usage is TRBJ1-2; D is perhaps TRBD1 (5 bases). Trimming cost V 6 bases and J 7 bases, with 18 bases left between them. The CDR3 extends over 14 amino acids. CDR1 is MNHEY, CDR2 SMNVEV, per germline (reference sequence). CDR3 bases: TGTGCCAGCAGCACCATTGCGGGGGGGGGTGGCTACACCTTC. Residues: CASSTIAGGGGYTF.

The CDR3 is CASSLRSYGYTF. CDR3 nucleotides: TGTGCCAGCAGTTTAAGGAGCTATGGCTACACCTTC. The chain uses TRBV28 and TRBJ1-2, with D unclear. V was cut by 2 bases and J by 4 bases, with 5 bases left in between. This CDR3 has 12 residues. Germline values: CDR1 MDHEN, CDR2 SYDVKM.

The chain has TRBV27 and TRBJ1-5; 8 bases are a match to TRBD1. The CDR3 is made up of 16 amino acids. Losses at the gene ends were 7 bases for V and 0 bases for J; bases not matched to a gene: 8. The V gene's germline CDR1 is MNHEY and CDR2 SMNVEV (reference sequence). Written as DNA, the CDR3 is TGTGCCAGCATCCCGACAGGGGTTTATAGCAATCAGCCCCAGCATTTT. Amino acids: CASIPTGVYSNQPQHF.

The gene calls are TRBV2 and TRBJ1-2; D is perhaps TRBD1 (5 bases). V dropped 2 bases and J dropped 8 bases, with 12 bases sitting between them. The CDR3 has 13 residues. Germline V gives CDR1 SNHLY, CDR2 FYNNEI. The DNA of the CDR3 is TGTGCCAGCAGTGAATCTGTCGGGGCCGGCTACACCTTC. It translates to CASSESVGAGYTF.

This sequence joins TRBV15 and TRBJ1-5, with D hard to call. From germline, CDR1 is LNHNV and CDR2 YYDKDF (reference sequence). V was pared by 1 base and J by 6 bases, with 10 bases between. This CDR3 contains 14 residues. CDR3 sequence reads: CATSRAQEGQPQHF. In nucleotides, the CDR3 is TGTGCCACCAGCAGAGCTCAAGAAGGTCAGCCCCAGCATTTT.

The chain couples TRBV10-3 to TRBJ2-7; 14 nucleotides agree with TRBD2. CDR3 size: 17 residues. V gave up 4 bases and J gave up 4 bases; unmatched junction bases: 9. Germline V gene lookup returns CDR1 ENHRY and CDR2 SYGVKD. CDR3 nucleotide sequence: TGTGCCATCAGTGGAAAAGGGACTAGCGGGAGCCAGTACGAGCAGTACTTC. The encoded protein is CAISGKGTSGSQYEQYF.

The chain employs TRBV5-8 and TRBJ2-7, with 9 bases fitting TRBD2. The CDR3 runs to 13 residues. Germline V lookup: CDR1 SGHTS, CDR2 YDEGEE. The ends lost 0 bases at V and 10 bases at J; junction bases unmatched: 5. CDR3 region: CASSLGLAVDQYF. In DNA, the CDR3 is TGTGCCAGCAGCTTGGGACTAGCGGTGGACCAGTACTTC. Drawing the rest from reference TRBV5-8 and TRBJ2-7, the complete variable domain is EAGVTQSPTHLIKTRGQQATLRCSPISGHTSVYWYQQALGLGLQFLLWYDEGEERNRGNFPPRFSGRQFPNYSSELNVNALELEDSALYLCASSLGLAVDQYFGPGTRLTVT.

The chain carries TRBV25-1 and TRBJ2-7; the D gene is possibly TRBD1 (6 bases). Germline V CDR1 and CDR2: MGHDK, SYGVNS. Trimming left V 7 bases short and J 6 bases short, with 16 bases between. The CDR3 length is 13 residues. The CDR3 sequence is CASTKGGSLEQYF. CDR3 nucleotide sequence: TGTGCCAGCACCAAAGGGGGAAGTCTCGAGCAGTACTTC.

V usage is TRBV4-2 and J usage is TRBJ2-1, with 8 bases identical to TRBD2. The CDR3 has 16 amino acids. V lost 0 bases and J lost 4; bases outside the gene matches: 5. The germline V gene encodes CDR1 LGHNA and CDR2 YNFKEQ. As DNA, the CDR3 is TGTGCCAGCAGCCAAGATGTTAGCGGGGAATACAATGAGCAGTTCTTC. Translating gives CASSQDVSGEYNEQFF.

The chain uses TRBV7-9 and TRBJ2-1; 12 nucleotides match TRBD1. V lost 4 bases and J lost 4; bases outside the gene matches: 5. The CDR3 spans 16 residues. Per the germline V gene, CDR1 is SEHNR and CDR2 is FQNEAQ (reference sequence). The CDR3 nucleotides are TGTGCCAGCAGCTCTTCGGGACAGGGGGCTTACAATGAGCAGTTCTTC. Translating it yields CASSSSGQGAYNEQFF.

The CDR3 DNA sequence: TGTGCCAGCAGTGACCGACCCAATGAGCAGTTCTTC. Its translation: CASSDRPNEQFF. The rearrangement uses TRBV6-1 and TRBJ2-1; D call uncertain. This CDR3 is built from 12 residues. V shed 3 bases and J shed 6 bases, with 6 bases lying between them. Per the germline V gene, CDR1 is MNHNS and CDR2 is SASEGT.